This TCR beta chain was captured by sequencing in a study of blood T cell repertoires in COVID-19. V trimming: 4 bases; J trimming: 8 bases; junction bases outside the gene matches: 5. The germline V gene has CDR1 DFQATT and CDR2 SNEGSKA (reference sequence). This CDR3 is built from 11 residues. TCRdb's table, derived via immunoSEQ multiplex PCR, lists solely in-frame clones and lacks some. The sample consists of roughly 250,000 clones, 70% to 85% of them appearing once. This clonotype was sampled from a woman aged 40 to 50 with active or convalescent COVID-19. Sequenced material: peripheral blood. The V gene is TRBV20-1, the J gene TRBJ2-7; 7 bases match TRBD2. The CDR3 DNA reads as TGCAGTGCTACCTTCGGGGGGAAGCAGTACTTC. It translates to CSATFGGKQYF.